The rows below give T cell receptor beta chains drawn from one sample of a study of radiation and T cells in renal cell carcinoma. Clones were read by immunoSEQ multiplex PCR, and TCRdb kept only the in-frame ones, dropping some. Of 100,000 to 150,000 clones in the sample, around 82% are singletons; the top ten hold roughly 5%. Sample: blood, taken from a patient whose treatment included radiotherapy and nephrectomy. All receptors derive from a man over 45 with renal cell carcinoma. Each CDR3 is given with its conserved first and last residue. A D gene is named only where the DNA matches it firmly. A row's size may be missing; if present it is once, few, many or a size class.

>-|TRBV28|-|TRBJ2-7
TGTGCCAGCAGTTTCCTAGATTCCTACGAGCAGTACTTC
CASSFLDSYEQYF
>few|TRBV7-3|-|TRBJ2-3
TGTGCCAGCAGCTTATATGGAAAAAATACGCAGTATTTT
CASSLYGKNTQYF
>-|TRBV6-5|-|TRBJ2-7
TGTGCCAGCAGTCGTGGGTCGATGCTGCCCTACGAGCAGTACTTC
CASSRGSMLPYEQYF
>-|TRBV5-4|-|TRBJ2-5
TGTGCCAGCAGCCCAAGAGGGACGGATTGGGAGACCCAGTACTTC
CASSPRGTDWETQYF
>-|TRBV5-1|TRBD1|TRBJ2-1
TGCGCCAGCAGCTTGGGCGGACAGGAACACAATGAGCAGTTCTTC
CASSLGGQEHNEQFF
>-|TRBV25-1|-|TRBJ1-5
TGTGCCAGCAGTGAGACAACAGGAACCCCTCCCTATGTCCAGCATTTT
CASSETTGTPPYVQHF
>-|TRBV30|-|TRBJ1-5
TGTGCCTGGAGTCCCGGGAGCAATCAGCCCCAGCATTTT
CAWSPGSNQPQHF
>-|TRBV19|TRBD1|TRBJ2-3
TGTGCCAGTAGTTGGGACAGGAGGACAGATACGCAGTATTTT
CASSWDRRTDTQYF
>few|TRBV18|TRBD1|TRBJ1-1
TGTGCCAGCTCACTTCATTTCGACAGGGGCCCTGAAGCTTTCTTT
CASSLHFDRGPEAFF
>-|TRBV9|-|TRBJ2-1
TGTGCCAGCAGCGTTTGGTGGGGGGGCCGCAATGAGCAGTTCTTC
CASSVWWGGRNEQFF